Listed below are T cell receptor beta chains from one sample, sequenced in a study of shared clonotypes between healthy human individuals. Profiling relied on immunoSEQ multiplex PCR, and the TCRdb table lists in-frame clones only, not all of them. This sample has under 600,000 clones, with approximately 79% found just once. The sample taken for sequencing was PBMCs. These receptors were taken from a woman aged 40 to 50 in good health. Some clones in this sample may be carry-over from other donors' samples. Each CDR3 is given with its conserved first and last residue. The D gene is left open where the match is weak. The size of a clone is reported for some rows only, either as once, few or many, or as a class for expanded clones.

DNA: TGTGCCAGCAGCCCCGGGATGGTCTCTGGAAACACCATATATTTT
CDR3: CASSPGMVSGNTIYF
J: TRBJ1-3
size: NA
V: TRBV11-2
D: NA

DNA: TGTGCCAGCAGCGCAAACAGGGAGGCGGGCGAGCAGTACTTC
CDR3: CASSANREAGEQYF
J: TRBJ2-7
size: NA
V: TRBV13
D: NA

DNA: TGTGCCAGCAGCCCAATGCGGACAGGGCAGGAAAAACTGTTTTTT
CDR3: CASSPMRTGQEKLFF
J: TRBJ1-4
size: NA
V: TRBV7-9
D: TRBD1

DNA: TGCGCCAGCAGCGTCCCGGGACAGGGGAACTATGGCTACACCTTC
CDR3: CASSVPGQGNYGYTF
J: TRBJ1-2
size: NA
V: TRBV5-1
D: TRBD1

DNA: TGCGCCAGCAGCGAAAGTCTCCAAGGGCGCGGGAACGAGCAGTACTTC
CDR3: CASSESLQGRGNEQYF
J: TRBJ2-7
size: NA
V: TRBV4-1
D: NA

DNA: TGTGCCAGCAGAGAGCGGGAAGCCCCAGATACGCAGTATTTT
CDR3: CASREREAPDTQYF
J: TRBJ2-3
size: once
V: TRBV27
D: TRBD2

DNA: TGTGCCAGTAGTCGCCGACAGGGCTATGAGCAGTTCTTC
CDR3: CASSRRQGYEQFF
J: TRBJ2-1
size: NA
V: TRBV19
D: TRBD1

DNA: TGCAGCGTCCGGACTAGCGGGACCCTGGGGGAGCAGTACTTC
CDR3: CSVRTSGTLGEQYF
J: TRBJ2-7
size: few
V: TRBV29-1
D: TRBD2

DNA: TGCGCCAGCACCCAAACTAGCGGGGGGGCGAAGACCCAGTACTTC
CDR3: CASTQTSGGAKTQYF
J: TRBJ2-5
size: NA
V: TRBV10-2
D: TRBD2

DNA: TGTGCCAGCAGTTTTGTTCCGAACACCGGGGAGCTGTTTTTT
CDR3: CASSFVPNTGELFF
J: TRBJ2-2
size: NA
V: TRBV28
D: NA

DNA: TGTGCCAGCGCGATACTAGCGGGAACCGGGGAGCTGTTTTTT
CDR3: CASAILAGTGELFF
J: TRBJ2-2
size: NA
V: TRBV6-4
D: TRBD2

DNA: TGTGCCAGCAGGTATGACAGTAACACTGAAGCTTTCTTT
CDR3: CASRYDSNTEAFF
J: TRBJ1-1
size: NA
V: TRBV2
D: NA

DNA: TGTGCCAGCAGTGTCTCACAGGGGGCGTTTGAGCAGTTCTTC
CDR3: CASSVSQGAFEQFF
J: TRBJ2-1
size: NA
V: TRBV6-4
D: TRBD1

DNA: TGCGCCAGCAGCTTGGTTCCCAGCGGTGAGCAGTTCTTC
CDR3: CASSLVPSGEQFF
J: TRBJ2-1
size: NA
V: TRBV5-1
D: NA

DNA: TGCGCCAGCAGCTTGGGGCGGGAAGACTATGGCTACACCTTC
CDR3: CASSLGREDYGYTF
J: TRBJ1-2
size: NA
V: TRBV5-1
D: NA

DNA: TGTGCCAGCAGGAATATGGGAGGGTCAGATACGCAGTATTTT
CDR3: CASRNMGGSDTQYF
J: TRBJ2-3
size: few
V: TRBV11-2
D: TRBD2

DNA: TGTGCCAGCAGCACCCGACAGGGGACAGATACGCAGTATTTT
CDR3: CASSTRQGTDTQYF
J: TRBJ2-3
size: NA
V: TRBV6-5
D: TRBD1

DNA: TGTGCCATCAGTGGGCCGGACAAGACCCAAGAGACCCAGTACTTC
CDR3: CAISGPDKTQETQYF
J: TRBJ2-5
size: NA
V: TRBV10-3
D: NA

DNA: TGTGCCAGCAGCACAAGGACAGGGTGGTGTCAGCCCCAGCATTTT
CDR3: CASSTRTGWCQPQHF
J: TRBJ1-5
size: NA
V: TRBV21-1
D: NA

DNA: TGTGCCAGCAGTTTTCCCGGGGGAGGTCAGCCCCAGCATTTT
CDR3: CASSFPGGGQPQHF
J: TRBJ1-5
size: NA
V: TRBV28
D: NA

DNA: TGTGCCAGCAGTGATGGGACACTCACTGAAGCTTTCTTT
CDR3: CASSDGTLTEAFF
J: TRBJ1-1
size: once
V: TRBV2
D: NA

DNA: TGTGCCAGCAGCCCGGGGGACCCCTTCTACGAGCAGTACTTC
CDR3: CASSPGDPFYEQYF
J: TRBJ2-7
size: NA
V: TRBV7-9
D: NA

DNA: TGTGCCAGCAGCTCCGACAGGGGTAATGGCTACACCTTC
CDR3: CASSSDRGNGYTF
J: TRBJ1-2
size: NA
V: TRBV7-3
D: TRBD1

DNA: TGTGCCAGCAGCGCAGCTAGCGGGAGCAACGAGCAGTACTTC
CDR3: CASSAASGSNEQYF
J: TRBJ2-7
size: NA
V: TRBV9
D: TRBD2

DNA: TGTGCCACCAGCCCAGTCGAGGGACGGCCAAGCTCCTACGAGCAGTACTTC
CDR3: CATSPVEGRPSSYEQYF
J: TRBJ2-7
size: NA
V: TRBV15
D: NA

DNA: TGTGCCAGCAGTTACTCGGGACAGAAAATGAACGAGCAGTACTTC
CDR3: CASSYSGQKMNEQYF
J: TRBJ2-7
size: NA
V: TRBV6-6
D: TRBD1

DNA: TGTGCCAGCAGCTTAGATACTTGGGGGACAGGGCGCACCGGGGAGCTGTTTTTT
CDR3: CASSLDTWGTGRTGELFF
J: TRBJ2-2
size: NA
V: TRBV11-3
D: TRBD1

DNA: TGTGCCAGCAGCTTGCAGGGCAATGAGCAGTTCTTC
CDR3: CASSLQGNEQFF
J: TRBJ2-1
size: NA
V: TRBV5-6
D: NA

DNA: TGTGCCAGCAGCTTAGGGGGGTGGGCTCAAGAGGCCCAGTACTTC
CDR3: CASSLGGWAQEAQYF
J: TRBJ2-5
size: NA
V: TRBV11-2
D: NA

DNA: TGTGCCAGCAAGCCCGGGCGAGGGTCCTACGAGCAGTACTTC
CDR3: CASKPGRGSYEQYF
J: TRBJ2-7
size: few
V: TRBV6-5
D: NA

DNA: TGTGCCAGTAGCCCTATGACAGTCGGGAAAGATACGCAGTATTTT
CDR3: CASSPMTVGKDTQYF
J: TRBJ2-3
size: NA
V: TRBV19
D: NA

DNA: TGTGCCAGCAGTTTATCGACGACAGTCCTCTCCTACGAGCAGCACTTC
CDR3: CASSLSTTVLSYEQHF
J: TRBJ2-7
size: NA
V: TRBV27
D: NA

DNA: TGCGCCAGCAGCTTGGTCGGTCCTTCCTACAATGAGCAGTTCTTC
CDR3: CASSLVGPSYNEQFF
J: TRBJ2-1
size: NA
V: TRBV5-1
D: NA

DNA: TGTGCCAGCTCACCAACAGGGACGGGGAATTCACCCCTCCACTTT
CDR3: CASSPTGTGNSPLHF
J: TRBJ1-6
size: NA
V: TRBV18
D: NA

DNA: TGTGCCAGCTCAGCAGCGGGACCCACAGATACGCAGTATTTT
CDR3: CASSAAGPTDTQYF
J: TRBJ2-3
size: NA
V: TRBV18
D: TRBD2

DNA: TGTGCCAGCAGTCCCCCGTTAGCGAACTCCTACGAGCAGTACTTC
CDR3: CASSPPLANSYEQYF
J: TRBJ2-7
size: NA
V: TRBV11-2
D: NA

DNA: TGCGCCAGCAGCTTGGAAGGACAGCCCGGGGAGCTGTTTTTT
CDR3: CASSLEGQPGELFF
J: TRBJ2-2
size: NA
V: TRBV5-1
D: NA

DNA: TGTGCCAGCAGTTACGGACTAGCGGGGCCAAGCTCCTACGAGCAGTACTTC
CDR3: CASSYGLAGPSSYEQYF
J: TRBJ2-7
size: NA
V: TRBV2
D: TRBD2

DNA: TGTGCCTGGAGTGTACTGGGGGGCTCAGCTGGAAACACCATATATTTT
CDR3: CAWSVLGGSAGNTIYF
J: TRBJ1-3
size: NA
V: TRBV30
D: NA

DNA: TGTGCCAGCAGCTTAGGGGGGAGGGACCAAGAGACCCAGTACTTC
CDR3: CASSLGGRDQETQYF
J: TRBJ2-5
size: few
V: TRBV7-3
D: TRBD2

DNA: TGTGCCATAGGGACTAGCAAATGCCACGAGCAGTACTTC
CDR3: CAIGTSKCHEQYF
J: TRBJ2-7
size: NA
V: TRBV10-3
D: TRBD2

DNA: TGTGCCAGCAGTTTATTCATGGTAAACTCTGGAAACACCATATATTTT
CDR3: CASSLFMVNSGNTIYF
J: TRBJ1-3
size: NA
V: TRBV28
D: NA

DNA: TGTGCCAGCAGTTTCACTTATGGCTACACCTTC
CDR3: CASSFTYGYTF
J: TRBJ1-2
size: NA
V: TRBV28
D: NA

DNA: TGTGCCAGCAGTGAAGGACTAGCGGGAGGCCTCTCCTACAATGAGCAGTTCTTC
CDR3: CASSEGLAGGLSYNEQFF
J: TRBJ2-1
size: NA
V: TRBV25-1
D: TRBD2

DNA: TGTGCCAGCAGCCCCCCCGGGACAGGGAACGGCGAGCAGTACTTC
CDR3: CASSPPGTGNGEQYF
J: TRBJ2-7
size: once
V: TRBV7-9
D: TRBD1

DNA: TGTGCCAGCAGGTCCCGAGAGCCTGGAAACACCATATATTTT
CDR3: CASRSREPGNTIYF
J: TRBJ1-3
size: NA
V: TRBV28
D: NA

DNA: TGTGCCAGCAGTGAAGCTGATACAACTAATGAAAAACTGTTTTTT
CDR3: CASSEADTTNEKLFF
J: TRBJ1-4
size: NA
V: TRBV2
D: NA

DNA: TGTGCCAGCAGCGCTGGACATGTCATATCCCCTGAAGCTTTCTTT
CDR3: CASSAGHVISPEAFF
J: TRBJ1-1
size: once
V: TRBV7-2
D: NA

DNA: TGTGCCAGCAGCCCGGAAGTTCGGGGCCCCTACGAGCAGTACTTC
CDR3: CASSPEVRGPYEQYF
J: TRBJ2-7
size: NA
V: TRBV9
D: NA

DNA: TGTGCCAGCAGCCTCGGGGGGATGTACAATGAGCAGTTCTTC
CDR3: CASSLGGMYNEQFF
J: TRBJ2-1
size: NA
V: TRBV7-9
D: TRBD2